Listed below are T cell receptor beta chains from one sample, sequenced in a study of blood T cell repertoires in COVID-19. Method: immunoSEQ multiplex PCR; TCRdb's copy keeps in-frame clones and lacks some. The table lists 120,000 or so clones, roughly 90% of them singletons. The sequenced sample consisted of peripheral blood. The receptors come from a man over 45 with active COVID-19. The CDR3 runs from the conserved cysteine through the conserved F or W. D genes are given only for firm matches. Where a row states a size, it is once, few, many or the class of an expanded clone; other rows omit it.

d_gene	abundance	v_gene	j_gene	CDR3aa	CDR3nt
TRBD1	.	TRBV28	TRBJ1-1	CATYRQGRDVAFF	TGTGCCACATACCGACAGGGGAGGGATGTGGCTTTCTTT
.	.	TRBV5-4	TRBJ2-7	CASSLNRAYEQYF	TGTGCCAGCAGCTTGAACAGGGCCTACGAGCAGTACTTC
.	.	TRBV5-1	TRBJ2-7	CASSFLGREQYF	TGCGCCAGCAGCTTCCTGGGGCGCGAGCAGTACTTC
.	few	TRBV6-5	TRBJ1-2	CASIPGQGNYGYTF	TGTGCCAGTATCCCAGGGCAGGGAAACTATGGCTACACCTTC
.	.	TRBV5-6	TRBJ2-1	CASSTRRRGGIYNEQFF	TGTGCCAGCAGCACCCGGAGGAGGGGGGGGATTTACAATGAGCAGTTCTTC
TRBD1	.	TRBV14	TRBJ2-3	CASSYRTGSLFTDTQYF	TGTGCCAGCAGCTATAGGACAGGGTCTTTATTCACAGATACGCAGTATTTT
.	.	TRBV11-3	TRBJ1-2	CASSPSWAETSYGYTF	TGTGCCAGCAGCCCCTCCTGGGCCGAAACCTCCTATGGCTACACCTTC
.	.	TRBV6-5	TRBJ1-6	CASSTTGLGSPLHF	TGTGCCAGCAGCACAACAGGGTTGGGTTCACCCCTCCACTTT
.	.	TRBV7-2	TRBJ2-3	CASHKSPGTDTQYF	TGTGCCAGCCATAAAAGCCCGGGTACAGATACGCAGTATTTT
.	once	TRBV29-1	TRBJ2-1	CSCAGEGSYNEQFF	TGCAGCTGCGCAGGCGAGGGATCCTACAATGAGCAGTTCTTC
TRBD2	.	TRBV6-5	TRBJ2-7	CASTAPGGRYEQYF	TGTGCCAGCACCGCTCCGGGGGGGCGGTACGAGCAGTACTTC
.	.	TRBV29-1	TRBJ1-2	CSVISGAGSGYTF	TGCAGCGTGATCTCCGGCGCAGGTTCGGGCTACACCTTC
TRBD1	few	TRBV4-1	TRBJ1-6	CASSPSPAGTGNSPLHF	TGCGCCAGCAGCCCTAGTCCCGCCGGGACAGGCAATTCACCCCTCCACTTT
.	once	TRBV5-5	TRBJ2-1	CASSLAGPGHLKGGEQFF	TGTGCCAGCAGCTTGGCCGGTCCGGGACACCTAAAAGGCGGTGAGCAGTTCTTC
.	.	TRBV6-5	TRBJ2-5	CASSYSSGRETQYF	TGTGCCAGCAGTTACTCGTCAGGGCGAGAGACCCAGTACTTC
.	.	TRBV5-5	TRBJ1-6	CASRRDAPDSPLHF	TGTGCCAGCAGGCGGGACGCCCCGGATTCACCCCTCCACTTT
.	.	TRBV2	TRBJ2-7	CASSVGATYEQYF	TGTGCCAGCAGTGTGGGAGCGACCTACGAGCAGTACTTC
TRBD1	.	TRBV6-6	TRBJ2-7	CASSGHRGDEQYF	TGTGCCAGCAGTGGCCACAGGGGGGACGAGCAGTACTTC
.	few	TRBV3-1/TRBV3-2	TRBJ2-2	CASSQEAGATNTGELFF	TGTGCCAGCAGCCAAGAGGCGGGGGCCACGAACACCGGGGAGCTGTTTTTT
TRBD1	.	TRBV14	TRBJ1-1	CASSQAPTGGAFF	TGTGCCAGCAGCCAAGCCCCTACAGGGGGAGCTTTCTTT
.	.	TRBV11-3	TRBJ1-2	CASSLASQRRGYTF	TGTGCCAGCAGCTTAGCCTCACAACGTCGTGGCTACACCTTC
.	.	TRBV5-1	TRBJ1-3	CASSPSPGAGNTIYF	TGCGCCAGCAGCCCCTCGCCGGGGGCTGGAAACACCATATATTTT
.	.	TRBV6-1	TRBJ1-2	CASSEAARTVNYGYTF	TGTGCCAGCAGTGAAGCGGCCAGAACCGTTAACTATGGCTACACCTTC
TRBD1	.	TRBV6-6	TRBJ1-5	CASSYSKQGGGQPQHF	TGTGCCAGCAGTTACTCCAAACAGGGGGGGGGCCAGCCCCAGCATTTT
.	.	TRBV12-3/TRBV12-4	TRBJ1-1	CASSIYRVGAFF	TGTGCCAGCAGTATCTACAGGGTGGGTGCTTTCTTT
.	.	TRBV15	TRBJ2-1	CATSWGGDSYNEQFF	TGTGCCACTAGTTGGGGCGGGGACTCCTACAATGAGCAGTTCTTC
TRBD2	few	TRBV4-1	TRBJ2-1	CASSQVLLAGSSYNEQFF	TGCGCCAGCAGCCAAGTATTACTAGCGGGCAGCTCCTACAATGAGCAGTTCTTC
.	.	TRBV5-1	TRBJ2-3	CASSLPTRTGTDTQYF	TGCGCCAGCAGCCTGCCGACTAGAACGGGCACAGATACGCAGTATTTT
.	.	TRBV19	TRBJ1-5	CASTPTGYSNQPQHF	TGTGCCAGTACCCCGACAGGTTATAGCAATCAGCCCCAGCATTTT
TRBD2	once	TRBV2	TRBJ2-3	CASRERESTDTQYF	TGTGCCAGCAGGGAGCGGGAGAGCACAGATACGCAGTATTTT
TRBD1	.	TRBV18	TRBJ1-2	CASSPEWGQRNTF	TGTGCCAGCTCACCGGAATGGGGACAGAGAAACACCTTC
.	.	TRBV28	TRBJ1-2	CASSFRGRYGYTF	TGTGCCAGCAGTTTCAGGGGTCGGTATGGCTACACCTTC
TRBD2	.	TRBV7-9	TRBJ2-2	CASRPSGSSGELFF	TGTGCCAGCAGGCCTAGCGGGAGCTCCGGGGAGCTGTTTTTT
TRBD2	.	TRBV11-2	TRBJ2-2	CASSPQIAGGQSGELFF	TGTGCCAGCAGCCCTCAGATAGCGGGGGGGCAATCCGGGGAGCTGTTTTTT
TRBD1	.	TRBV19	TRBJ1-6	CASSPPGTGRSPLHF	TGTGCCAGTAGTCCCCCCGGGACAGGGCGATCACCCCTCCACTTT
TRBD1	.	TRBV5-1	TRBJ1-3	CASGFDRASGNTIYF	TGCGCCAGCGGCTTCGACAGGGCCTCTGGAAACACCATATATTTT
TRBD1	.	TRBV5-1	TRBJ2-7	CASSLRGQPYEQYF	TGCGCCAGCAGCTTGCGGGGACAGCCCTACGAGCAGTACTTC
TRBD2	once	TRBV6-1	TRBJ2-1	CASSEAGAGGYLNEQFF	TGTGCCAGCAGTGAAGCAGGCGCGGGAGGGTATCTCAATGAGCAGTTCTTC
TRBD2	.	TRBV9	TRBJ2-5	CASSPYSGTSGRGETQYF	TGTGCCAGCAGCCCTTACTCCGGGACTAGCGGGAGGGGAGAGACCCAGTACTTC
TRBD2	.	TRBV5-1	TRBJ2-3	CASSLVSSGSGTDTQYF	TGCGCCAGCAGCTTGGTATCTAGCGGGAGCGGGACAGATACGCAGTATTTT
.	.	TRBV7-2	TRBJ1-1	CASSLGTLAPSEAFF	TGTGCCAGCAGCTTAGGCACCTTAGCCCCTAGCGAAGCTTTCTTT
TRBD2	.	TRBV19	TRBJ2-3	CASSVGLAGRTDTQYF	TGTGCCAGTAGTGTGGGACTAGCGGGCCGCACAGATACGCAGTATTTT
TRBD2	.	TRBV29-1	TRBJ2-1	CSSRRGDMDNEQFF	TGCAGCTCCCGGCGGGGGGATATGGACAATGAGCAGTTCTTC
.	.	TRBV6-2/TRBV6-3	TRBJ1-2	CASSRDKPNYGYTF	TGTGCCAGCAGTCGCGACAAACCCAACTATGGCTACACCTTC
.	.	TRBV2	TRBJ1-5	CASSVARVGNQPQHF	TGTGCCAGCAGTGTGGCCAGGGTTGGTAATCAGCCCCAGCATTTT
.	.	TRBV29-1	TRBJ1-2	CSVVVRKGYGYTF	TGCAGCGTTGTCGTCAGGAAAGGTTATGGCTACACCTTC
.	.	TRBV14	TRBJ2-5	CASSRRRRETQYF	TGTGCCAGCAGCCGAAGGCGGCGAGAGACCCAGTACTTC
.	.	TRBV5-1	TRBJ1-2	CASSSVGLSQGGYTF	TGCGCCAGCAGCTCAGTTGGCCTAAGCCAGGGTGGCTACACCTTC
TRBD1	.	TRBV4-2	TRBJ1-1	CASSQSGQGSTEAFF	TGTGCCAGCAGCCAGTCCGGACAGGGGAGCACTGAAGCTTTCTTT
.	.	TRBV5-1	TRBJ2-7	CASSPGGSPLRGQYF	TGCGCCAGCAGCCCAGGCGGGTCGCCTCTACGTGGGCAGTACTTC
TRBD1	once	TRBV30	TRBJ1-1	CAWRTGVEAFF	TGTGCCTGGAGGACAGGGGTAGAAGCTTTCTTT
TRBD1	.	TRBV5-4	TRBJ2-1	CASTLGQGISNEQFF	TGTGCCAGCACCCTAGGACAGGGCATTAGCAATGAGCAGTTCTTC
TRBD1	.	TRBV9	TRBJ1-1	CASSGRRTGQMNTEAFF	TGTGCCAGCAGCGGGCGACGTACGGGACAGATGAACACTGAAGCTTTCTTT
.	few	TRBV11-3	TRBJ2-6	CASSQQGAGANVLTF	TGTGCCAGCAGCCAACAGGGAGCTGGGGCCAACGTCCTGACTTTC
TRBD1	.	TRBV27	TRBJ1-2	CASATGGFGYGYTF	TGTGCCAGCGCGACAGGGGGATTCGGCTATGGCTACACCTTC